These 17 T cell receptor beta chains came from one sample sequenced in a study of blood T cell repertoires in COVID-19. Method: immunoSEQ multiplex PCR; TCRdb's copy keeps in-frame clones and lacks some. The sample holds tens of thousands of clones; less than 85% are singletons and the top ten take 8.8%. Sequencing was carried out using peripheral blood. The receptors come from a man aged 55 to 70 with acute or convalescent COVID-19.

The rearrangement links TRBV5-1 to TRBJ1-4, with D unresolved. This CDR3 has 17 residues. V lost 0 bases and J lost 0, with 12 bases in between. Germline-derived CDR1 and CDR2 are SGHRS and YFSETQ. The CDR3 here is CASSLVSAESTNEKLFF. CDR3 bases: TGCGCCAGCAGCTTGGTCTCGGCGGAGTCAACTAATGAAAAACTGTTTTTT. Variable domain in full (rest from reference TRBV5-1 and TRBJ1-4): KAGVTQTPRYLIKTRGQQVTLSCSPISGHRSVSWYQQTPGQGLQFLFEYFSETQRNKGNFPGRFSGRQFSNSRSEMNVSTLELGDSALYLCASSLVSAESTNEKLFFGSGTQLSVL.

J is TRBJ2-7 and V is TRBV7-2, with TRBD1 matching over 7 bases. V was clipped by 3 bases and J by 2 bases; unmatched bases: 4. The CDR3 contains 14 residues. Looked up from germline, CDR1 is SGHTA and CDR2 is FQGNSA. Here the CDR3 reads CASSFRDRAYEQYF. The CDR3 DNA sequence: TGTGCCAGCAGCTTCCGGGACAGAGCCTACGAGCAGTACTTC.

A word on this clone: Other nucleotide sequences in the sample specify the same CDR3. The V and J genes are TRBV6-5 and TRBJ1-4, with D perhaps TRBD1 (5 bases). The V gene lost 2 bases and the J gene lost 5 bases, with 12 bases spanning the gap. Germline V gene sequence: CDR1 MNHEY, CDR2 SVGAGI. The length of the CDR3 is 15 residues. This chain's CDR3 is CASSYAGEVNEKLFF. The CDR3 DNA is TGTGCCAGCAGTTACGCGGGGGAGGTGAATGAAAAACTGTTTTTT.

This chain uses TRBV4-3 with TRBJ1-1; D not certain. The CDR3 runs 13 residues. Trimming pared 0 bases from V and 5 bases from J, leaving 7 bases between. Germline lookup yields CDR1 LGHNA and CDR2 YSLEER. CDR3 amino acids: CASSQDRWTEAFF. CDR3 DNA: TGCGCCAGCAGCCAAGATCGGTGGACTGAAGCTTTCTTT.

V gene TRBV4-3 combines with J gene TRBJ2-3; D possibly corresponds to TRBD1 (7 bases). This CDR3 spans 17 amino acids. Germline values: CDR1 LGHNA, CDR2 YSLEER. Trimming removed 0 bases from V and 0 bases from J, with 13 bases in between. CDR3 in DNA: TGCGCCAGCAGCCAAGATTGGGCAGGGGGGAGCACAGATACGCAGTATTTT. Translated, it gives CASSQDWAGGSTDTQYF.

This clone was found once. The chain uses TRBV6-5 and TRBJ1-2; D may be TRBD1 (6 bases). The CDR3 extends over 13 amino acids. The V and J ends lost 4 bases and 6 bases respectively, with 12 bases between them. Germline loops: CDR1 MNHEY, CDR2 SVGAGI. This CDR3 is CASSSTGYDGYTF. The CDR3 region has the DNA TGTGCCAGCAGTTCCACAGGGTACGATGGCTACACCTTC.

This clone was seen more than once but under ten times. The chain joins TRBV7-3 to TRBJ2-5; possibly TRBD1 for D (5 bases). CDR1 and CDR2 from the germline V gene are SGHTA and FQGTGA. V was clipped by 1 base and J by 4 bases, with 13 bases between them. CDR3 size: 15 residues. The DNA for the CDR3 is TGTGCCAGCAGCTTAAGTTCCAGGGTTGGAGAGACCCAGTACTTC. Translation: CASSLSSRVGETQYF.

This clone was found a few times. Written as DNA, the CDR3 is TGTGCCACCGGGACAGGGGGCTTGGATACGCAGTATTTT. This encodes CATGTGGLDTQYF. The V and J genes are TRBV24-1 and TRBJ2-3, with 12 bases that match TRBD1. Germline CDR1 KGHDR, CDR2 SFDVKD. The CDR3 covers 13 residues. V gave up 9 bases and J gave up 6 bases; unmatched junction bases: 3.

CDR3 DNA: TGTGCCAGTAGTATAATCAGGGTCGATTATACTGAAGCTTTCTTT. Translated, it gives CASSIIRVDYTEAFF. The V and J genes are TRBV19 and TRBJ1-1; possibly TRBD1 for D (5 bases). The CDR3 extends over 15 amino acids. The germline V and J ends were trimmed by 2 bases and 5 bases, with 15 bases remaining between them. The V gene's germline CDR1 is LNHDA and CDR2 SQIVND (reference sequence).

The CDR3 region has the DNA TGTGCCAGCAGCTTACATGCCAATCAGCCCCAGCATTTT. This encodes CASSLHANQPQHF. The chain joins TRBV5-5 to TRBJ1-5, with unresolved D. V lost 2 bases to trimming and J lost 3 bases, with 6 bases between them. This CDR3 is 13 amino acids long. The V gene's germline CDR1 is SGHKS and CDR2 YYEKEE (reference sequence). Filled out from reference TRBV5-5 and TRBJ1-5, the complete variable domain reads DAGVTQSPTHLIKTRGQQVTLRCSPISGHKSVSWYQQVLGQGPQFIFQYYEKEERGRGNFPDRFSARQFPNYSSELNVNALLLGDSALYLCASSLHANQPQHFGDGTRLSIL.

V and J are TRBV24-1 and TRBJ1-4; D possibly corresponds to TRBD1 (5 bases). This CDR3 comprises 16 residues. Trimming stripped 7 bases from V and 2 bases from J, with 16 bases between. Germline values: CDR1 KGHDR, CDR2 SFDVKD. Written as DNA, the CDR3 is TGTGCCACCAGCCCTGGGGGGTTTAGGACTAATGAAAAACTGTTTTTT. Translated, it gives CATSPGGFRTNEKLFF.

V and J are TRBV10-3 and TRBJ1-2; D remains ambiguous. The CDR3 contains 12 residues. The germline CDR1 and CDR2 sequences are ENHRY and SYGVKD. Trimming shortened V by 2 bases and J by 8 bases, and 9 bases separated the two germline ends. As DNA, the CDR3 is TGTGCCATCAGTGAGGGTAATGGCGGCTACACCTTC. This codes for CAISEGNGGYTF.

The genes are TRBV24-1 and TRBJ2-5, with a tentative D call TRBD1 (6 bases). The CDR3 covers 13 residues. Germline values: CDR1 KGHDR, CDR2 SFDVKD. Trimming cost V 5 bases and J 4 bases, with 10 bases left between them. The CDR3 DNA follows: TGTGCCACCAGTGTTCAGGGGCGAGAGACCCAGTACTTC. Protein: CATSVQGRETQYF.

The CDR3 loop is CASSFTNSYEQYF. The CDR3 nucleotides read TGTGCCAGCAGTTTTACTAACTCCTACGAGCAGTACTTC. The V call is TRBV12-3 or TRBV12-4, the J call TRBJ2-7; no definite D call. The CDR3 extends over 13 amino acids. The ends were cut back, 3 bases at V and 0 bases at J, with 6 bases in the middle.

The sample holds one count of this clone. This CDR3 is CAWSVMRVDEQFF. CDR3 DNA sequence: TGTGCCTGGAGTGTAATGCGGGTCGATGAGCAGTTCTTC. The chain recombines TRBV30 with TRBJ2-1, with D maybe TRBD2 (5 bases). There are 13 residues in the CDR3. V lost 0 bases and J lost 8, with 11 bases in between. Germline V gene lookup returns CDR1 GTSNPN and CDR2 SVGIG (reference sequence).

This clone was detected a few times. The chain couples TRBV6-2 or TRBV6-3 to TRBJ1-2; D is uncertain. V was cut by 6 bases and J by 4 bases, with 21 bases left in between. Germline V CDR1 and CDR2: MNHEY, SVGEGT. The CDR3 extends over 16 amino acids. The CDR3 DNA sequence: TGTGCCAGCAGCAGTTTCTACGTCCTGAACCGCTATGGCTACACCTTC. Amino acid sequence: CASSSFYVLNRYGYTF.

The chain recombines TRBV5-1 with TRBJ2-7; 9 bases fit TRBD1. Germline V gene lookup returns CDR1 SGHRS and CDR2 YFSETQ. This CDR3 region has 14 residues. V dropped 3 bases and J dropped 6; count of bases not matched to a gene: 7. CDR3 residues: CASSYGQGQAEQYF. The CDR3 region has the DNA TGCGCCAGCAGCTATGGACAGGGGCAGGCCGAGCAGTACTTC.